The source of this TCR beta chain is a study of T cells in Graves' hyperthyroidism and ophthalmopathy. Study at large: Peripheral blood was drawn at first diagnosis, prior to all treatment.

Patients affected by ophthalmopathy presented a Clinical Activity Score of at least 3, a NOSPECS grade of at least 4, and disease duration below 3 months. This clonotype has ten or more counts. Its antigen is undetermined. What was amplified from RNA transcripts were TCR beta CDR3 regions. HTBI primers were the set used in a first-round RT-PCR of the TCR CDR3. MiXCR, applied by TCRdb to the multiplex PCR reads, yields one record per CDR3 protein. The table lists approximately 400,000 distinct CDR3 sequences, roughly 18% of them singletons. Germline V gene lookup returns CDR1 LNHNV and CDR2 YYDKDF (reference sequence). CDR3 size: 17 residues. Trimming pared 3 bases from V and 4 bases from J, leaving 21 bases between. General study results and limits: Stable hyperthyroidism was told apart from ophthalmopathy by a model built on 13 V-J features. Most expanded thyroid clonotypes above 0.001 recurred in blood.

Input material: blood. The chain employs TRBV15 and TRBJ1-1; no firm D call. The sequence was obtained from a man aged 18 to 30 with Graves' ophthalmopathy. The CDR3 protein is CATSSFGFWGMATEAFF. The CDR3 nucleotides read TGTGCCACCAGCAGTTTCGGTTTTTGGGGTATGGCCACTGAAGCTTTCTTT.